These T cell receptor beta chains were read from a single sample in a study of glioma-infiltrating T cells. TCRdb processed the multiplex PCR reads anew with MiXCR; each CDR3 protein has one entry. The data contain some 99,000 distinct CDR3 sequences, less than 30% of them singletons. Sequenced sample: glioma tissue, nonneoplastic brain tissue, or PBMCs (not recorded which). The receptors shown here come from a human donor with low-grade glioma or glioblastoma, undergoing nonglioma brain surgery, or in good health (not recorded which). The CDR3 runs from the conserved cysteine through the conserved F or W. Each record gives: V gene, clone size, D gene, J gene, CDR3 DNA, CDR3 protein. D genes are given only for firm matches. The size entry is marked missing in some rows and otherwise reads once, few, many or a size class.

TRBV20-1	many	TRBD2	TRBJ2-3	TGCAGTGCAAACGGGGGGGCCGGTACCCCGCGGGATACGCAGTATTTT	CSANGGAGTPRDTQYF
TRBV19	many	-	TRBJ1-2	TGTGCCAGTAGCTGGGGGGGAGCTAACTATGGCTACACCTTC	CASSWGGANYGYTF
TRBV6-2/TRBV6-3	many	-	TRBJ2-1	TGTGCCAGCAGTTACTCCGGACCATTGTGGCAGTTCTTC	CASSYSGPLWQFF
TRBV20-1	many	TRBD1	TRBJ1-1	TGCAGTGCGTCACGACAGGGGACTGAAGCTTTCTTT	CSASRQGTEAFF
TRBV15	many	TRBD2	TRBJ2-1	TGTGCCACCAGCAGAGATTTGCGCGGGGGGATTTCCGACAATGAGCAGTTCTTC	CATSRDLRGGISDNEQFF
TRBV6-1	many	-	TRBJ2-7	TGTGCCAGCAATGGCCCCCATTACGAGCAGTACTTC	CASNGPHYEQYF
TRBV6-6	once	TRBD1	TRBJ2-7	TGTGCCAGCAGCACCAGGGGGACCTACGAGCGGTACTTC	CASSTRGTYERYF
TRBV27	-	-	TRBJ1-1	TGTGCCAGCCGTCAGATCACTGAAGCTCTCTTT	CASRQITEALF
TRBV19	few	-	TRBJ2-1	TGTGCCAGTAGTATAGTCGGGCGGGGTCTCTACAATGAGCAGTTCTTC	CASSIVGRGLYNEQFF
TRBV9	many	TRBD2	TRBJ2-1	TGTGCCAGCAGTTATAGTCTGACTAGCGGTGGGTGGGATGAGCAGTTCTTC	CASSYSLTSGGWDEQFF
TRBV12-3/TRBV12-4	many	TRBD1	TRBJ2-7	TGTGCCAGCAGAGCCGGGACAGGTCCCTACGAGCAGTACTTC	CASRAGTGPYEQYF
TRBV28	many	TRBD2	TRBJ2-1	TGTGCCAGCAGTTTTACAACGGGAGGGCCTGGTGAGCAGTTCTTC	CASSFTTGGPGEQFF
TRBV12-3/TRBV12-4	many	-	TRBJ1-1	TGTGCCAGCAGTTTAGTAGGACGGGCTGAAGCTTTCTTT	CASSLVGRAEAFF
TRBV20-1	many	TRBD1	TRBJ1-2	TGCAGTGCTAGACTACCGGGACAGGGGGCGTATGGCTACACCTTC	CSARLPGQGAYGYTF
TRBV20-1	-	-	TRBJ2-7	TGCAGTGCCAACCAATACAGAGAATACTTCGAGCAGTACTTC	CSANQYREYFEQYF
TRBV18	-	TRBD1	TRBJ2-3	TGTGCCAGCTCACCAGCAATGGAGCGGACAGGGCTAATTTTCACAGATACGCAGTATTTT	CASSPAMERTGLIFTDTQYF
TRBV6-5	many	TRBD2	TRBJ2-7	TGTGCCAGCAGTTACTATGGACCGGAAGCGGGAGAAGGGAGCTACGAGCAGTACTTC	CASSYYGPEAGEGSYEQYF
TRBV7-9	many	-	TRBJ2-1	TGTGCCAGCAGTCCTTGGCGGAACTCCTACAATGAGCAGTTCTTC	CASSPWRNSYNEQFF
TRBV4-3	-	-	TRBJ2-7	TGCGCCAGCAGCCAAGATCGGAGCAGAGGCTACGAGCAGTACTTC	CASSQDRSRGYEQYF
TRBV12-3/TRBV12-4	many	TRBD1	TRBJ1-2	TGTGCCAGCAGTTTGAGAGGGGGCGGGGGCTACACCTTC	CASSLRGGGGYTF
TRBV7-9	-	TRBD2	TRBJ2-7	TGTGCCAGCAGCCCCTTTAGCGGGGGGCCCAATTACGAGCAGTACTTC	CASSPFSGGPNYEQYF
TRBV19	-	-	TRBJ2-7	TGTGCCAGTAGTATTGTGGGGACTGGCTACGAGCAGTACTTC	CASSIVGTGYEQYF